These 14 T cell receptor beta chains were sequenced from one sample in a study of T cell changes during pregnancy in multiple sclerosis. Repertoires were generated with immunoSEQ multiplex PCR, while TCRdb's copy carries only in-frame clones and drops some. The profile shows about 36,000 clones, approximately 90% of them singletons. The sample here was CD8+ T cells from peripheral blood mononuclear cells, taken in the third trimester of pregnancy. All receptors derive from a female donor with multiple sclerosis, enrolled in a pregnancy study.

The chain recombines TRBV10-3 with TRBJ2-1; TRBD1 agrees at 9 bases. V dropped 6 bases and J dropped 8; count of bases not matched to a gene: 17. CDR1 and CDR2 (germline): ENHRY, SYGVKD. CDR3 length: 17 residues. CDR3 in amino acids: CAISDVTGTGNLDEQFF. Here the CDR3 DNA reads TGTGCCATCAGCGATGTGACCGGGACAGGGAATCTAGATGAGCAGTTCTTC.

This chain uses TRBV9 with TRBJ1-1; D is ambiguous. Germline CDR1 is SGDLS and CDR2 is YYNGEE. CDR3 length: 15 residues. The V end lost 0 bases, the J end lost 0 bases, and 9 bases lay between the germline ends. Here the CDR3 reads CASSVGFSLNTEAFF. The CDR3 DNA follows: TGTGCCAGCAGCGTAGGGTTCAGTTTGAACACTGAAGCTTTCTTT. The whole variable domain, filled in from reference TRBV9 and TRBJ1-1, reads DSGVTQTPKHLITATGQRVTLRCSPRSGDLSVYWYQQSLDQGLQFLIQYYNGEERAKGNILERFSAQQFPDLHSELNLSSLELGDSALYFCASSVGFSLNTEAFFGQGTRLTVV.

The rearrangement joins TRBV19 to TRBJ2-1; TRBD1 matches at 7 bases. CDR1 is LNHDA, CDR2 SQIVND, per germline (reference sequence). There are 15 residues in the CDR3. After removal of 5 bases from V and 5 bases from J, the junction contained 9 bases not matched to a gene. CDR3 sequence: CASSHRGPLNNEQFF. The CDR3 nucleotides read TGTGCCAGTAGTCACAGGGGCCCACTAAACAATGAGCAGTTCTTC.

J is TRBJ2-5 and V is TRBV6-5; 8 nucleotides line up with TRBD2. The CDR3 length is 14 residues. Trimming cost V 2 bases and J 2 bases; bases outside gene matches: 1. Germline loops: CDR1 MNHEY, CDR2 SVGAGI. CDR3 bases: TGTGCCAGCAGTTACGCGGGGGGTCAAGAGACCCAGTACTTC. Translating it yields CASSYAGGQETQYF.

The chain uses TRBV7-8 and TRBJ1-2; 10 bases line up with TRBD1. CDR3 length: 14 residues. The junction had 8 bases not matched to a gene; V was cut back by 5 bases and J by 8 bases. Germline V lookup: CDR1 SGHVS, CDR2 FQNEAQ. In nucleotides, the CDR3 is TGTGCCAGCAGCACAACCGGGACAGGGGACGGCTACACCTTC. Translation gives CASSTTGTGDGYTF.

The chain combines TRBV4-1 with TRBJ1-1, with D uncertain. CDR1 MGHRA and CDR2 YSYEKL come from the germline V gene. Trimming stripped 3 bases from V and 2 bases from J, with 19 bases between. The CDR3 covers 17 residues. CDR3: CASSHSGVITDNTEAFF. Written as DNA, the CDR3 is TGCGCCAGCAGCCATAGCGGAGTTATTACAGACAACACTGAAGCTTTCTTT.

CDR3 sequence: CASSSTGYGYGYTF. Written as DNA, the CDR3 is TGTGCCAGCAGTTCAACGGGATATGGCTATGGCTACACCTTC. The chain uses TRBV6-5 and TRBJ1-2, with no clear D. The V gene lost 4 bases and the J gene lost 4 bases, with 13 bases spanning the gap. Germline CDR1 is MNHEY and CDR2 is SVGAGI. The length of the CDR3 is 14 residues.

This chain uses TRBV12-5 with TRBJ1-2; D might be TRBD1 (5 bases). From germline, CDR1 is LGHNT and CDR2 FRNRAP. Trimming removed 5 bases at V and 8 bases at J, with 15 bases between. The CDR3 is 13 amino acids. The CDR3 reads CASGRSGYSGYTF. The CDR3 nucleotides are TGTGCTAGTGGTCGCTCAGGGTATAGCGGCTACACCTTC.

The chain carries TRBV27 and TRBJ2-2; 10 bases agree with TRBD1. CDR1 MNHEY and CDR2 SMNVEV come from the germline V gene (reference sequence). V was pared by 6 bases and J by 1 base, with 8 bases of the junction left unmatched. The CDR3 is made up of 17 amino acids. The CDR3 protein is CASSPIGDRGNTGELFF. The CDR3 DNA reads as TGTGCCAGCAGCCCAATTGGGGACAGGGGGAACACCGGGGAGCTGTTTTTT.

V gene TRBV5-6 combines with J gene TRBJ1-1; a weak D match, TRBD1 (5 bases). The germline gives CDR1 SGHDT, CDR2 YYEEEE. V lost 3 bases, J lost 7 bases, and 10 bases lay in between. There are 12 residues in the CDR3. The CDR3 sequence is CASSWGGGEAFF. The CDR3 DNA follows: TGTGCCAGCAGCTGGGGGGGAGGTGAAGCTTTCTTT.

This chain connects TRBV7-9 to TRBJ1-6; D possibly corresponds to TRBD1 (6 bases). Trimming left V 0 bases short and J 0 bases short, with 15 bases between. This CDR3 contains 19 residues. CDR1 and CDR2 (germline): SEHNR, FQNEAQ (reference sequence). The CDR3 protein is CASSLALGQHGSYNSPLHF. Written as DNA, the CDR3 is TGTGCCAGCAGCTTAGCGCTGGGACAACACGGCTCCTATAATTCACCCCTCCACTTT.

This sequence joins TRBV9 and TRBJ2-1; tentative D call: TRBD1 (5 bases). Germline loops: CDR1 SGDLS, CDR2 YYNGEE. The V end was cut by 0 bases, the J end by 2 bases, with 9 bases between. The CDR3 has 15 amino acids. Written as DNA, the CDR3 is TGTGCCAGCAGCGTAGTTGAAGGGGCCTACAATGAGCAGTTCTTC. Protein sequence: CASSVVEGAYNEQFF.

The V call is TRBV4-2, the J call TRBJ1-1, with 7 bases that match TRBD1. Germline CDR1 LGHNA, CDR2 YNFKEQ. The trim removed 4 bases at V and 4 bases at J, leaving 9 bases unmatched. This CDR3 is 15 amino acids long. CDR3 in amino acids: CASSPLTGRGTEAFF. The CDR3 DNA is TGTGCCAGCAGCCCTTTGACAGGGCGAGGCACTGAAGCTTTCTTT.

The V and J genes are TRBV4-3 and TRBJ1-1; D is unclear. V was clipped by 6 bases and J by 1 base, with 12 bases between them. This CDR3 is built from 14 residues. CDR1 is LGHNA and CDR2 is YSLEER in the germline V gene. The CDR3 bases are TGCGCCAGCAGAAGGAGGACGGAGAACACTGAAGCTTTCTTT. It specifies CASRRRTENTEAFF.